Listed below are T cell receptor beta chains from one sample, sequenced in a study of graft-versus-host responses after intestinal transplantation. Method: immunoSEQ multiplex PCR; TCRdb's copy keeps in-frame clones and lacks some. The table records 7,500 to 9,500 clones, 80% to 85% of them present only once. The material sequenced was ileum tissue, taken roughly 19 weeks after transplant. All receptors derive from a human patient who received an intestinal transplant, so some T cells may come from the graft donor. Each CDR3 is given with its conserved first and last residue. A D gene is named only where the DNA matches it firmly. For some rows the clone size is stated as once, few or many, or as a class when expanded; others skip it.

D,V,size,J,CDR3,DNA
-,TRBV12-5,-,TRBJ2-3,CASGLVLDGKGTTDTQYF,TGTGCTAGTGGTTTGGTACTTGACGGAAAGGGGACCACAGATACGCAGTATTTT
-,TRBV5-1,-,TRBJ1-6,CASSSADRNNSPLHF,TGCGCCAGCAGCTCCGCAGACAGAAATAATTCACCCCTCCACTTT
-,TRBV30,-,TRBJ2-2,CAWNKNRLNTGELFF,TGTGCCTGGAACAAAAACCGGCTCAACACCGGGGAGCTGTTTTTT
-,TRBV5-1,once,TRBJ1-2,CASSLVGDGYTF,TGCGCCAGCAGCTTGGTTGGGGATGGCTACACCTTC
TRBD1,TRBV6-1,-,TRBJ1-5,CASSGGTGLNQPQHF,TGTGCCAGCAGTGGGGGGACAGGGCTCAATCAGCCCCAGCATTTT
-,TRBV5-1,once,TRBJ1-4,CASSPSGVVGEKLFF,TGCGCCAGCAGCCCCTCAGGGGTAGTAGGTGAAAAACTGTTTTTT
TRBD2,TRBV7-3,-,TRBJ2-6,CASSLTAIRGLAGGQSGANVLTF,TGTGCCAGCAGCTTAACCGCCATTAGGGGACTAGCGGGGGGTCAGTCTGGGGCCAACGTCCTGACTTTC
-,TRBV18,-,TRBJ1-4,CASSPPGVRRNEKLFF,TGTGCCAGCTCACCTCCAGGCGTCAGAAGAAATGAAAAACTGTTTTTT
-,TRBV5-4,-,TRBJ1-1,CASSLIGRPNTEAFF,TGTGCCAGCAGCCTAATCGGACGGCCGAACACTGAAGCTTTCTTT
TRBD1,TRBV10-3,-,TRBJ1-2,CAITQDRGGYTF,TGTGCCATCACTCAGGACAGGGGCGGCTACACCTTC
TRBD1,TRBV27,once,TRBJ1-1,CATRQGYYDTEAFF,TGTGCCACCAGACAGGGGTATTACGACACTGAAGCTTTCTTT
TRBD1,TRBV28,-,TRBJ1-4,CASSPGQGTANEKLFF,TGTGCCAGCAGTCCGGGACAGGGGACAGCTAATGAAAAACTGTTTTTT
-,TRBV6-6,-,TRBJ2-1,CASSYLGGVNEQFF,TGTGCCAGCAGTTACTTAGGGGGAGTGAATGAGCAGTTCTTC
TRBD1,TRBV5-5,-,TRBJ1-1,CASSRQGGTEAFF,TGTGCCAGCAGCCGACAGGGAGGCACTGAAGCTTTCTTT
-,TRBV5-1,-,TRBJ2-3,CASSLSTDTQYF,TGCGCCAGCAGCTTGAGTACAGATACGCAGTATTTT
-,TRBV30,-,TRBJ2-2,CAWSWDSTCTGELFF,TGTGCCTGGAGTTGGGACTCCACCTGCACCGGGGAGCTGTTTTTT
-,TRBV4-2,-,TRBJ2-2,CASSQDYQGNTGELFF,TGTGCCAGCAGCCAAGATTATCAGGGGAACACCGGGGAGCTGTTTTTT
TRBD2,TRBV4-1,-,TRBJ2-7,CASSQRGTSGWRSDQYF,TGCGCCAGCAGCCAACGCGGGACTAGCGGGTGGCGATCAGATCAGTACTTC
-,TRBV6-5,-,TRBJ2-1,CASSLTLENEQFF,TGTGCCAGCAGTCTCACCTTGGAGAATGAGCAGTTCTTC
TRBD2,TRBV5-1,-,TRBJ2-7,CASRSPGLAGAGYEQYF,TGCGCCAGCCGTTCTCCGGGACTAGCGGGAGCGGGCTACGAGCAGTACTTC
-,TRBV19,-,TRBJ1-2,CASTQEKFYGYTF,TGTGCCAGTACTCAGGAGAAGTTCTATGGCTACACCTTC
-,TRBV10-1,-,TRBJ2-2,CASSPRANTGELFF,TGCGCCAGCAGTCCCAGGGCGAACACCGGGGAGCTGTTTTTT
TRBD1,TRBV19,-,TRBJ2-3,CASRDRANTQYF,TGTGCCAGTAGGGACAGGGCTAATACGCAGTATTTT
-,TRBV5-6,-,TRBJ2-7,CASRTRQRPYEQYF,TGTGCCAGCAGAACTAGACAGCGTCCCTACGAGCAGTACTTC
TRBD1,TRBV10-3,-,TRBJ1-5,CATSETGHNQPQHF,TGTGCCACATCGGAGACAGGGCACAATCAGCCCCAGCATTTT
-,TRBV7-8,-,TRBJ1-2,CASSLFGDFNYGYTF,TGTGCCAGCAGCTTATTTGGGGACTTTAACTATGGCTACACCTTC
TRBD1,TRBV13,-,TRBJ1-1,CASRPDRGDIEAFF,TGTGCCAGCAGACCCGACAGGGGGGACATTGAAGCTTTCTTT
-,TRBV29-1,-,TRBJ2-7,CSVVGAGPYEQYF,TGCAGCGTTGTAGGAGCAGGGCCCTACGAGCAGTACTTC
TRBD2,TRBV5-1,once,TRBJ2-7,CASSSGTSGGAYEQYF,TGCGCCAGCAGCTCTGGGACTAGCGGGGGGGCCTACGAGCAGTACTTC
-,TRBV7-9,-,TRBJ2-2,CASSSRQETNTGELFF,TGTGCCAGCAGCTCTCGACAGGAAACGAACACCGGGGAGCTGTTTTTT
TRBD1,TRBV2,-,TRBJ1-4,CASKGQGDRVGKLFF,TGTGCCAGCAAGGGACAGGGGGACAGAGTGGGAAAACTGTTTTTT
TRBD2,TRBV7-9,-,TRBJ2-1,CASSLTSGGHNEQFF,TGTGCCAGCAGCTTAACCAGCGGGGGACACAATGAGCAGTTCTTC
TRBD2,TRBV7-2,once,TRBJ2-2,CASSLARVAGGPLPTGELFF,TGTGCCAGCAGCTTAGCGCGGGTAGCGGGGGGGCCATTGCCCACCGGGGAGCTGTTTTTT
-,TRBV14,-,TRBJ2-7,CASSQVWYEQYF,TGTGCCAGCAGCCAAGTTTGGTACGAGCAGTACTTC
TRBD2,TRBV5-1,-,TRBJ2-2,CASTQTSGVNTGELFF,TGCGCCAGCACCCAAACTAGCGGAGTCAACACCGGGGAGCTGTTTTTT
TRBD1,TRBV5-5,-,TRBJ1-3,CASSSGQAGNTIYF,TGTGCCAGCAGTTCTGGACAGGCTGGAAACACCATATATTTT